This T cell receptor beta chain was sequenced in a study of patients and donors after allogeneic stem cell transplantation. Trimming cost V 5 bases and J 0 bases, with 10 bases left between them. The CDR3 is 14 residues long. TCRdb re-analysed the RT-PCR reads in MiXCR, keeping a single row per CDR3 protein. The sample holds about a million distinct CDR3 sequences; 15% to 20% are singletons and the top ten take roughly 6.4%. This clonotype was counted at least ten times. This chain connects TRBV12-3 or TRBV12-4 to TRBJ1-2, with D uncertain. Sequencing was performed on blood, either unsorted or a sorted T cell fraction (not recorded which). The clonotype originates from a human donor who was either an allogeneic HSCT recipient or a stem cell or donor lymphocyte infusion donor (not recorded which). It is not recorded whose cells these are; they may come from a transplant donor. The CDR3 here is CASSPVGANYGYTF. For the CDR3, the DNA is TGTGCCAGCAGTCCTGTCGGAGCTAACTATGGCTACACCTTC.